The T cell receptor beta chain described here comes from a study of blood T cell repertoires in COVID-19 (dated by TCRdb to about 2020). Background on the whole study: Samples covering the acute and convalescent phases of COVID-19 were provided by collaborators in the United States, Italy and Spain. The samples were drawn from two sources: the first 160 participants of the ongoing ImmuneRACE study, and over 1,000 subjects contributed by 6 global collaborators. The repertoires were released in a freely available public database meant as a resource for research on the immune response to SARS-CoV-2. Deeply sampled blood TCRbeta repertoires from subjects exposed to, actively infected with, or recovered from COVID-19 were included in the dataset. Sample metadata almost always included a de-identified subject ID, COVID-19 status, age in years and sex. Where HLA class I and class II types were available, the types were taken from metadata supplied by the sample provider, not from assay-based typing. The material from the prospective study consisted of cDNA or gDNA derived from T cells, B-cell-depleted T cells, or PBMCs.

TCRbeta CDR3 regions were amplified from genomic DNA using the immunoSEQ Assay, a bias-controlled multiplex PCR. The study's processing was this. The number of nucleated cells in each sample was estimated by amplification of reference gene primers within the assay. To quantify the absolute abundance of each unique TCRbeta CDR3 rearrangement, sequence reads were collapsed and filtered. Productive Simpson clonality was computed per sample as the square root of Simpson's diversity index over productive rearrangements. Drawn from immuneACCESS, this table holds only the in-frame rearrangements with V and J called that TCRdb kept. Clones are partly lost; checked studies trace under half to an unresolved V gene and leave the rest unexplained. For V, J and clone size, that table is used; D and trimming come from the DNA. The sample has over 350,000 clones on record, 75% to 90% of them singletons. The ten largest clones add up to about 1.5% of the sample.

For this clone: It lacks a known antigen. Within one base of it there is no much larger clone, and no base qualities were kept.

Whole blood was collected in K2EDTA tubes by collaborating institutions according to the institutions' own protocols. For TCRbeta analysis, collaborator samples were shipped as frozen whole blood, as isolated PBMCs, or as DNA extracted from either sample type. Points the paper makes about the study in general: The quantity of clinical and demographic metadata differed by source and by participant and was supplied without curation.

From its cysteine to its phenylalanine, the CDR3 spans 15 amino acids. The read is trimmed to its CDR3 DNA, 45 bases read in frame from base 1. V is cut back by 6 bases and J by 0 bases, with 6 bases in the junction unmatched. CDR1 SGHRS and CDR2 YFSETQ were looked up in the germline V gene. This TCR was recovered from a woman in her twenties or thirties with active or convalescent COVID-19. Sample: peripheral blood. Recombination joined TRBV5-1 with TRBJ2-1; TRBD2 lines up with 7 middle nucleotides. The DNA sequence is TGCGCCAGCACCGAAAGCGGGGACTCCTACAATGAGCAGTTCTTC. It translates as CASTESGDSYNEQFF.